The subject of this entry is one T cell receptor beta chain. The sample comes from a study of CD8 T cells in Susac syndrome. Unmatched junction bases numbered 5, after V lost 4 bases and J lost 3 bases. CDR1 SQVTM and CDR2 ANQGSEA come from the germline V gene. The CDR3 has 15 amino acids. RNA was extracted with the RNeasy kit, and a quantity of about 0.45 to 1 ug was reverse transcribed using random hexamers. Each CDR3 protein is one row after TCRdb ran MiXCR on the immunoSEQ multiplex PCR reads. The table has 130,000 or so distinct CDR3 sequences, around 94% seen once. The source of this sequence is a human donor with Susac syndrome. Sequenced input: CD8+ T cells from PBMCs. The J gene is TRBJ2-3, the V gene TRBV29-1; 12 nucleotides align to TRBD1. The CDR3: CSVAGTGGLTDTQYF. In DNA form, the CDR3 reads TGCAGCGTTGCCGGGACAGGGGGCCTGACAGATACGCAGTATTTT.